This T cell receptor beta chain was documented in a study of OX40 agonist ivuxolimab in advanced cancers. Study at large: A diagnosis of hepatocellular carcinoma, melanoma, renal cell or head and neck cancer was present in dose-escalation patients. Study-wide results and limits: More expanded clones were seen, on average, in CD8+ T cells than in CD4+. Clones of CD4+ and CD8+ blood T cells grew by week 6 at doses of 0.1 to 3.0 mg/kg.

CDR1 and CDR2 (germline): WSHSY, SAAADI. The J segment lost 7 bases and the V segment lost 8 bases, leaving 3 bases of the junction unmatched. The CDR3 has 13 residues. Assay: immunoSEQ multiplex PCR; the TCRdb copy retains only in-frame clones and omits some. The sample carries about 71,000 clones, around 80% recorded once. This clone was seen more than once but under ten times. As yet, its antigen is unknown. The receptor's source is an adult with an advanced solid tumor such as melanoma, head and neck, liver or kidney cancer. Sequences were derived from CD4+ or CD8+ T cells sorted from blood, sampled in a trial of the OX40 agonist ivuxolimab. The gene calls are TRBV10-2 and TRBJ1-6; TRBD1 agrees at 9 bases. The CDR3 DNA reads as TGCGCCAGCTCCGGGACAGGGAATTCACCCCTCCACTTT. Translation: CASSGTGNSPLHF.